The 16 T cell receptor beta chains below all came from one sample that was sequenced in a study of CD8+ T cells in alopecia areata. The sequencing template was cDNA reverse transcribed from extracted RNA. TCRdb's copy holds only in-frame clones and misses some; the assay was immunoSEQ multiplex PCR. Among 150,000 to 200,000 clones listed, 50% to 70% were seen once. The sequences come from CD4+ T cells sorted from blood, collected at week 0. Receptor source: a human donor with alopecia areata.

The J gene is TRBJ2-5, the V gene TRBV13; TRBD2 matches at 9 bases. Trimming cost V 1 base and J 7 bases; bases outside gene matches: 13. CDR1 PRHDT and CDR2 FYEKMQ come from the germline V gene (reference sequence). This CDR3 has 17 amino acids. In DNA, the CDR3 is TGTGCCAGCAGCTTAGAAGGCGGGGGGGATGATCACGGGACCCAGTACTTC. Translated: CASSLEGGGDDHGTQYF.

The chain carries TRBV6-5 and TRBJ1-5; D gene unclear. Trimming took off 3 bases at V and 4 bases at J, with 16 bases between the two ends. Germline V gives CDR1 MNHEY, CDR2 SVGAGI. This CDR3 comprises 16 residues. The CDR3 DNA follows: TGTGCCAGCAGTTATTCCGTTGGTTCCCGAAATCAGCCCCAGCATTTT. Amino acid sequence: CASSYSVGSRNQPQHF.

There are many counts of this clone. The chain joins TRBV28 to TRBJ2-1, with 12 bases that match TRBD2. Germline trimming cut 4 bases from V and 4 bases from J; bases unmatched to any gene: 11. Germline V gives CDR1 MDHEN, CDR2 SYDVKM. The CDR3 is made up of 18 amino acids. The CDR3 sequence is CASSSPASGGARYNEQFF. As DNA, the CDR3 is TGTGCCAGCAGTTCACCCGCTAGCGGGGGGGCTCGGTACAATGAGCAGTTCTTC.

The chain carries TRBV30 and TRBJ2-2, with 7 bases fitting TRBD1. V shed 0 bases, J shed 7 bases, and the junction held 5 bases outside the gene matches. This CDR3 has 14 amino acids. Germline values: CDR1 GTSNPN, CDR2 SVGIG (reference sequence). The CDR3 DNA follows: TGTGCCTGGAGTGTAAAGGGGGCTGGCGGGGAGCTGTTTTTT. Protein: CAWSVKGAGGELFF.

This clone was detected only a few times. The chain is built from TRBV5-1 and TRBJ2-7; 9 bases map to TRBD1. Germline V gives CDR1 SGHRS, CDR2 YFSETQ. CDR3 length: 19 residues. The trim removed 4 bases at V and 1 base at J, leaving 18 bases unmatched. In DNA, the CDR3 is TGCGCCAGCAGCCGAGCGGGACAGGGTCACGGCCGCGGATCCTACGAGCAGTACTTC. Its protein is CASSRAGQGHGRGSYEQYF.

The gene calls are TRBV4-2 and TRBJ2-7; TRBD2 agrees at 12 bases. The CDR3 loop spans 15 amino acids. CDR1 LGHNA and CDR2 YNFKEQ come from the germline V gene. The J segment lost 5 bases and the V segment lost 5 bases, leaving 7 bases of the junction unmatched. The CDR3, as DNA: TGTGCCAGCAGCACTAGCGGGGGGCACGGAGACGAGCAGTACTTC. It is translated as CASSTSGGHGDEQYF.

This clone turned up a few times. The genes are TRBV7-8 and TRBJ2-5, with 7 bases identical to TRBD1. The V gene's germline CDR1 is SGHVS and CDR2 FQNEAQ. The CDR3 totals 13 residues. With V trimmed by 1 base and J by 4 bases, 0 bases remained unmatched. CDR3 DNA: TGTGCCAGCAGCTTAGGACAGGGAGAGACCCAGTACTTC. As protein: CASSLGQGETQYF.

This clone has just a few counts. V gene TRBV7-8 combines with J gene TRBJ2-1, with 7 bases fitting TRBD1. Germline values: CDR1 SGHVS, CDR2 FQNEAQ. This CDR3 comprises 15 residues. The V segment lost 1 base and the J segment 7 bases; nucleotides outside the gene matches: 7. The CDR3 bases are TGTGCCAGCAGCTTAGACAGGGGAAGAATTAATGAGCAGTTCTTC. Translated, it gives CASSLDRGRINEQFF.

This chain joins TRBV7-9 and TRBJ1-4; D is undetermined. V was clipped by 4 bases and J by 6 bases, with 12 bases between them. CDR3 length: 14 amino acids. Per the germline V gene, CDR1 is SEHNR and CDR2 is FQNEAQ (reference sequence). CDR3 DNA: TGTGCCAGCAGCTCCCCCGACGGGGATGAAAAACTGTTTTTT. Translated, it gives CASSSPDGDEKLFF.

The V and J genes are TRBV7-3 and TRBJ2-3; no firm D call. The CDR3 extends over 15 amino acids. Germline CDR1 reads SGHTA; CDR2 reads FQGTGA. Trimming stripped 5 bases from V and 5 bases from J, with 17 bases between. The CDR3, as DNA: TGTGCCAGCAGCACCGGTTATTTGGAGCAAGATACGCAGTATTTT. The encoded protein is CASSTGYLEQDTQYF.

This chain links TRBV7-3 with TRBJ2-3, with 7 bases that match TRBD2. V lost 1 base to trimming and J lost 3 bases; unmatched junction nucleotides: 19. Germline V lookup: CDR1 SGHTA, CDR2 FQGTGA. This CDR3 contains 20 residues. CDR3 sequence (DNA): TGTGCCAGCAGCTTAAGGTGGAAGGCTAGCGGTGGAGGAAGTACAGATACGCAGTATTTT. It specifies CASSLRWKASGGGSTDTQYF.

The chain has TRBV7-2 and TRBJ2-7; 7 bases are shared with TRBD1. Germline CDR1 reads SGHTA; CDR2 reads FQGNSA. J lost 5 bases, V lost 5 bases, and 12 bases had no gene match. This CDR3 is 15 amino acids long. The CDR3 loop reads CASSTEVKTGHEQYF. The CDR3, as DNA: TGTGCCAGCAGCACAGAAGTTAAGACAGGGCACGAGCAGTACTTC.

This clone was picked up a small number of times. The rearrangement links TRBV30 to TRBJ2-5, with D maybe TRBD2 (6 bases). CDR1 is GTSNPN, CDR2 SVGIG, per germline (reference sequence). V was cut by 0 bases and J by 4 bases, with 12 bases left in between. CDR3 length: 14 amino acids. This CDR3 is CAWSVLAPRETQYF. DNA for the CDR3: TGTGCCTGGAGTGTACTAGCACCCAGAGAGACCCAGTACTTC.

The chain has TRBV18 and TRBJ2-7; the D gene could be TRBD1 or TRBD2 (5 bases each). Germline CDR1 KGHSH, CDR2 LQKENI. The CDR3 contains 15 residues. V lost 6 bases and J lost 0, with 15 bases in between. The CDR3: CASSPTGAYSYEQYF. In nucleotides, the CDR3 is TGTGCCAGCTCCCCAACCGGGGCCTACTCCTACGAGCAGTACTTC.

The chain uses TRBV7-9 and TRBJ1-2; no clear D gene. The CDR3 spans 16 residues. CDR1 is SEHNR and CDR2 is FQNEAQ in the germline V gene (reference sequence). V lost 1 base and J lost 6, with 18 bases in between. This CDR3 reads CASSLGVWGMVNGYTF. DNA for the CDR3: TGTGCCAGCAGCTTAGGTGTTTGGGGTATGGTGAATGGCTACACCTTC.

In its sample, this clone was seen many times. The chain uses TRBV6-5 and TRBJ2-5, with D maybe TRBD2 (5 bases). Germline V gene data show CDR1 as MNHEY and CDR2 as SVGAGI. Deletions cut 0 bases from V and 2 bases from J, with 13 bases between. The CDR3 covers 16 residues. DNA for the CDR3: TGTGCCAGCAGTTACTCCGGGATCACATATCAAGAGACCCAGTACTTC. Its protein is CASSYSGITYQETQYF.